The clone carrying this TCR beta chain was seen at least ten times. Its antigen is still unknown. This record belongs to a study of Graves' ophthalmopathy and Graves' hyperthyroidism. Study outcomes and limitations: Blood also held most thyroid clonotypes expanded above 0.001 frequency.

TCR beta CDR3 regions were amplified from RNA transcripts. Second-round multiplex PCR came after first-round RT-PCR with HTBI primers. MiXCR, run by TCRdb on the multiplex PCR reads, gives a single entry per CDR3 protein. This table holds about 400,000 distinct CDR3 sequences, around 17% found once. The CDR3 is 14 residues long. Germline CDR1 and CDR2: SQVTM and ANQGSEA. Trimming left V 4 bases short and J 1 base short, with 14 bases between. The chain has TRBV29-1 and TRBJ2-7; D could derive from TRBD1 or TRBD2 (6 bases each). Material for sequencing was peripheral blood. The sequence was obtained from a young woman with Graves' ophthalmopathy. DNA of the CDR3: TGCAGCGTTGCGATATCGGGGGCGTCCTACGAGCAGTACTTC. Translated: CSVAISGASYEQYF.